This TCR beta chain was captured by sequencing in a study of shared clonotypes between healthy human individuals. Study-level findings and limits: Genetic and exposure-history diversity was limited by the small donor number.

Looked up from germline, CDR1 is MNHEY and CDR2 is SMNVEV (reference sequence). This CDR3 contains 13 residues. V gave up 5 bases and J gave up 0 bases, with 2 bases separating them. Regarding this clone: Its antigen is unidentified.

Selected positively for CCR7 and CD45RO-negative, naive CD8 cells excluded terminally differentiated effector memory CD45RA+ cells. Profiling relied on immunoSEQ multiplex PCR, and the TCRdb table lists in-frame clones only, not all of them. The sample shows 450,000 to 700,000 clones, nearly 97% of them seen only once. V gene TRBV27 combines with J gene TRBJ2-6; unclear D gene. Sequencing was carried out using naive CD8+ T cells sorted from blood. The clonotype originates from a woman aged 25 to 39 in good health. CDR3 residues: CASSISGANVLTF. The CDR3 DNA reads as TGTGCCAGCAGTATCTCTGGGGCCAACGTCCTGACTTTC.